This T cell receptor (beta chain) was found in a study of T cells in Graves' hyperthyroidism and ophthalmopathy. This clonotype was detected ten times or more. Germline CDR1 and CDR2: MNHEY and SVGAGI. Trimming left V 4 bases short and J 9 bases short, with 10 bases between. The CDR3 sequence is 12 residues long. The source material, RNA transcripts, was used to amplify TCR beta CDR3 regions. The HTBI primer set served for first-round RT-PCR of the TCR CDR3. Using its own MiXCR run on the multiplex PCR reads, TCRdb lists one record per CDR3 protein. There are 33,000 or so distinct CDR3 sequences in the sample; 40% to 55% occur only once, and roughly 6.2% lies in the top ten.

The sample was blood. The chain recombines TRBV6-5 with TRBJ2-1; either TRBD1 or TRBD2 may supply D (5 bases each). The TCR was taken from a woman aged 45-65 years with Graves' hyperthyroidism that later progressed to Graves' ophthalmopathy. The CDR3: CASSSPGTEQFF. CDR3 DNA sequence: TGTGCCAGCAGTTCCCCGGGGACTGAGCAGTTCTTC.